This TCR beta chain was recovered during a study of graft-versus-host responses after intestinal transplantation. In the study overall: Once they had received anti-thymocyte globulin induction, all recipients took tacrolimus and steroids for about three years.

The CDR3 extends over 13 amino acids. Between the trimmed V and J ends, which lost 1 base and 8 bases, there was a span of 12 bases. Germline V CDR1 and CDR2: LNHDA, SQIVND (reference sequence). In the case of this clone: The antigen is unknown.

Sequenced by immunoSEQ multiplex PCR; TCRdb stores in-frame clones only, minus some. The sample yields about 90,000 clones, about 95% seen once. Study findings and constraints: Allografts of one patient group, those with graft-donor T cell macrochimerism, had high graft-versus-host to host-versus-graft clonal ratios. Maximum circulating GvH clone levels tracked with early post-transplant HvG decreases.

Source: unstimulated CD4+ T cells sorted from spleen or lymph node cells, taken before transplant. The V gene is TRBV19, the J gene TRBJ2-7; TRBD2 is a possible D gene (6 bases). This clonotype originated in a human donor who was the organ donor for an intestinal transplant. CDR3 protein: CASSIGIADKQYF. DNA for the CDR3: TGTGCCAGTAGTATAGGCATAGCGGATAAGCAGTACTTC.